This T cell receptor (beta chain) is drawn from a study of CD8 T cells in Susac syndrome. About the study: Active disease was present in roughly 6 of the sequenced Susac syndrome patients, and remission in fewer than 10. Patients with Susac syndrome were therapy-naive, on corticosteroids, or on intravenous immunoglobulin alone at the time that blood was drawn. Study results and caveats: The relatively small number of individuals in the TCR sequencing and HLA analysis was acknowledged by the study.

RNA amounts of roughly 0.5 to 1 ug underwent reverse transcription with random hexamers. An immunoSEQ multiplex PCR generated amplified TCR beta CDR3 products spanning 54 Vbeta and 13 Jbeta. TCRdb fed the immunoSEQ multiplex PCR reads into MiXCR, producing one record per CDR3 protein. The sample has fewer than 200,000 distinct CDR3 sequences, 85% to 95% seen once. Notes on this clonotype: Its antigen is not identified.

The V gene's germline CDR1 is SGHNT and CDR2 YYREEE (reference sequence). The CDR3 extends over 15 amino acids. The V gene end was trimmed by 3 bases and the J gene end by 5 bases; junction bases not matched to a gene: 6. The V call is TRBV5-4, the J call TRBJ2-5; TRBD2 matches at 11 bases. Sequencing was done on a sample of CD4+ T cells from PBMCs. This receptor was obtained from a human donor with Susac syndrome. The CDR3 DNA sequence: TGTGCCAGCAGCTGGGTAGCGGGGGGGCGGGAGACCCAGTACTTC. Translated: CASSWVAGGRETQYF.